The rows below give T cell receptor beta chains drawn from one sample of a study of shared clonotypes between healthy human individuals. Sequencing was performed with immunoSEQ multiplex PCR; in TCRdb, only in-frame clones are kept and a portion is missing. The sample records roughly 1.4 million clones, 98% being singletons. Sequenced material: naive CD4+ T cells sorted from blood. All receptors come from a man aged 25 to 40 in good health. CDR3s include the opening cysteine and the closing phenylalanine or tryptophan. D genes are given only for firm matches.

CDR3 protein: CASSQDRGSGTEAFF
J gene: TRBJ1-1
D gene: .
V gene: TRBV4-1

CDR3 protein: CATSRDQRLLGNEQFF
J gene: TRBJ2-1
D gene: .
V gene: TRBV15

CDR3 protein: CASRNRTGGMYEQYF
J gene: TRBJ2-7
D gene: TRBD1
V gene: TRBV5-1

CDR3 protein: CASSSDHPYEQYF
J gene: TRBJ2-7
D gene: .
V gene: TRBV28

CDR3 protein: CASSLVQGRGDESYEQYF
J gene: TRBJ2-7
D gene: .
V gene: TRBV28

CDR3 protein: CASRGREVHGNTIYF
J gene: TRBJ1-3
D gene: .
V gene: TRBV18

CDR3 protein: CASSSGDTTGTEQYF
J gene: TRBJ2-3
D gene: TRBD1
V gene: TRBV28

CDR3 protein: CASFKRSYEQYF
J gene: TRBJ2-7
D gene: .
V gene: TRBV27

CDR3 protein: CASSPTGLNTGELFF
J gene: TRBJ2-2
D gene: TRBD1
V gene: TRBV5-1

CDR3 protein: CSVEGKTGNLNTGELFF
J gene: TRBJ2-2
D gene: .
V gene: TRBV29-1

CDR3 protein: CASSPGQTGYTF
J gene: TRBJ1-2
D gene: TRBD1
V gene: TRBV18

CDR3 protein: CASSLIQETNNEQFF
J gene: TRBJ2-1
D gene: .
V gene: TRBV13

CDR3 protein: CSALSGDGANVLTF
J gene: TRBJ2-6
D gene: .
V gene: TRBV29-1

CDR3 protein: CASSPGTARETQYF
J gene: TRBJ2-5
D gene: TRBD1
V gene: TRBV11-2

CDR3 protein: CASSLGLAEVLTGELFF
J gene: TRBJ2-2
D gene: TRBD2
V gene: TRBV7-2

CDR3 protein: CASSYSVQETQYF
J gene: TRBJ2-5
D gene: .
V gene: TRBV6-5

CDR3 protein: CASSYVAGGSYEQYF
J gene: TRBJ2-7
D gene: TRBD2
V gene: TRBV6-5

CDR3 protein: CASSLKTGELFF
J gene: TRBJ2-2
D gene: .
V gene: TRBV7-9

CDR3 protein: CASSLGTSGTYEQYF
J gene: TRBJ2-7
D gene: TRBD2
V gene: TRBV5-1

CDR3 protein: CASISGSWSNQPQHF
J gene: TRBJ1-5
D gene: .
V gene: TRBV19

CDR3 protein: CASSQLKIEGNTIYF
J gene: TRBJ1-3
D gene: .
V gene: TRBV4-3

CDR3 protein: CASRGVWGAPNGYTF
J gene: TRBJ1-2
D gene: .
V gene: TRBV6-4

CDR3 protein: CASSLEERAGAFEQYF
J gene: TRBJ2-7
D gene: TRBD2
V gene: TRBV7-8

CDR3 protein: CASRLQGTSPYNEQFF
J gene: TRBJ2-1
D gene: TRBD2
V gene: TRBV27

CDR3 protein: CATSRVSSSQETQYF
J gene: TRBJ2-5
D gene: .
V gene: TRBV15

CDR3 protein: CASSPWPATGSKLFF
J gene: TRBJ1-4
D gene: .
V gene: TRBV28

CDR3 protein: CATKTSVYNEQFF
J gene: TRBJ2-1
D gene: TRBD2
V gene: TRBV23-1

CDR3 protein: CASSYLGTPEKLFF
J gene: TRBJ1-4
D gene: .
V gene: TRBV28

CDR3 protein: CASSYHRTASTDTQYF
J gene: TRBJ2-3
D gene: .
V gene: TRBV6-6

CDR3 protein: CASSLAAGLLYEQYF
J gene: TRBJ2-7
D gene: .
V gene: TRBV7-9

CDR3 protein: CASSAGTQANEQFF
J gene: TRBJ2-1
D gene: .
V gene: TRBV11-2

CDR3 protein: CASSNGRANYGYTF
J gene: TRBJ1-2
D gene: .
V gene: TRBV7-2

CDR3 protein: CASSYDSTLNTEAFF
J gene: TRBJ1-1
D gene: .
V gene: TRBV11-2

CDR3 protein: CASSSPGPAGYTF
J gene: TRBJ1-2
D gene: .
V gene: TRBV5-1

CDR3 protein: CASSQDIFSGANVLTF
J gene: TRBJ2-6
D gene: .
V gene: TRBV18

CDR3 protein: CASSPGGGGTYEQYF
J gene: TRBJ2-7
D gene: .
V gene: TRBV25-1

CDR3 protein: CASSQPTGGSEAFF
J gene: TRBJ1-1
D gene: TRBD1
V gene: TRBV4-1

CDR3 protein: CASSGRGFAEAFF
J gene: TRBJ1-1
D gene: .
V gene: TRBV10-1

CDR3 protein: CSVEVSGANVLTF
J gene: TRBJ2-6
D gene: .
V gene: TRBV29-1

CDR3 protein: CASSKHGSYNEQFF
J gene: TRBJ2-1
D gene: .
V gene: TRBV9

CDR3 protein: CASSSGRAFYEQYF
J gene: TRBJ2-7
D gene: TRBD2
V gene: TRBV28

CDR3 protein: CASTVTGFRGYEQYF
J gene: TRBJ2-7
D gene: .
V gene: TRBV6-1

CDR3 protein: CASSRYQGGETQYF
J gene: TRBJ2-5
D gene: .
V gene: TRBV7-9

CDR3 protein: CSVDILRQTNYGYTF
J gene: TRBJ1-2
D gene: .
V gene: TRBV29-1

CDR3 protein: CASSSEREGSDTQYF
J gene: TRBJ2-3
D gene: TRBD2
V gene: TRBV28

CDR3 protein: CARSRGGGTEAFF
J gene: TRBJ1-1
D gene: .
V gene: TRBV27

CDR3 protein: CASRSGTRAGELFF
J gene: TRBJ2-2
D gene: TRBD2
V gene: TRBV28

CDR3 protein: CASSVMGGEGGEFF
J gene: TRBJ2-1
D gene: TRBD2
V gene: TRBV5-1

CDR3 protein: CASSGPAQETQYF
J gene: TRBJ2-5
D gene: .
V gene: TRBV5-5

CDR3 protein: CATSRGGPLAGGEQYF
J gene: TRBJ2-7
D gene: TRBD2
V gene: TRBV15

CDR3 protein: CASSSEPTDSTYNEQFF
J gene: TRBJ2-1
D gene: .
V gene: TRBV5-4

CDR3 protein: CASSQGPPTYNEQFF
J gene: TRBJ2-1
D gene: .
V gene: TRBV14

CDR3 protein: CASSLGTERYNEQFF
J gene: TRBJ2-1
D gene: .
V gene: TRBV7-8

CDR3 protein: CASSSVAVSKAFF
J gene: TRBJ1-1
D gene: .
V gene: TRBV11-2

CDR3 protein: CSVHSGSRGQYF
J gene: TRBJ2-7
D gene: .
V gene: TRBV29-1

CDR3 protein: CASSSAGGHSYEQYF
J gene: TRBJ2-7
D gene: .
V gene: TRBV6-5

CDR3 protein: CASTPIPGNTQYF
J gene: TRBJ2-3
D gene: .
V gene: TRBV5-6

CDR3 protein: CASGRSPILSYEQYF
J gene: TRBJ2-7
D gene: .
V gene: TRBV7-2

CDR3 protein: CASSRTGLVSDTQYF
J gene: TRBJ2-3
D gene: TRBD2
V gene: TRBV19